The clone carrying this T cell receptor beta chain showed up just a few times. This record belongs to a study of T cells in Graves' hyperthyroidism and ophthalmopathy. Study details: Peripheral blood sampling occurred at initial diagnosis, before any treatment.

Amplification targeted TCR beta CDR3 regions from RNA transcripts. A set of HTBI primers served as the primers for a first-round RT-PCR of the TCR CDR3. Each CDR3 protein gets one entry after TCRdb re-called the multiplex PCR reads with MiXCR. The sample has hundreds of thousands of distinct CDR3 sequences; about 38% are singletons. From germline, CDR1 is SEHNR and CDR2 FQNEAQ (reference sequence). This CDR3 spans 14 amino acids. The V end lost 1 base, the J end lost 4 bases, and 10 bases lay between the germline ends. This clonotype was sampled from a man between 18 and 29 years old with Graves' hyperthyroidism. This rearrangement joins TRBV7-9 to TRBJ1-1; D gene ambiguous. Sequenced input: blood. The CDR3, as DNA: TGTGCCAGCAGCTTAGGCTATCACCCCACTGAAGCTTTCTTT. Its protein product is CASSLGYHPTEAFF. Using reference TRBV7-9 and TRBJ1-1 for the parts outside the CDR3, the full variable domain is DTGVSQNPRHKITKRGQNVTFRCDPISEHNRLYWYRQTLGQGPEFLTYFQNEAQLEKSRLLSDRFSAERPKGSFSTLEIQRTEQGDSAMYLCASSLGYHPTEAFFGQGTRLTVV.